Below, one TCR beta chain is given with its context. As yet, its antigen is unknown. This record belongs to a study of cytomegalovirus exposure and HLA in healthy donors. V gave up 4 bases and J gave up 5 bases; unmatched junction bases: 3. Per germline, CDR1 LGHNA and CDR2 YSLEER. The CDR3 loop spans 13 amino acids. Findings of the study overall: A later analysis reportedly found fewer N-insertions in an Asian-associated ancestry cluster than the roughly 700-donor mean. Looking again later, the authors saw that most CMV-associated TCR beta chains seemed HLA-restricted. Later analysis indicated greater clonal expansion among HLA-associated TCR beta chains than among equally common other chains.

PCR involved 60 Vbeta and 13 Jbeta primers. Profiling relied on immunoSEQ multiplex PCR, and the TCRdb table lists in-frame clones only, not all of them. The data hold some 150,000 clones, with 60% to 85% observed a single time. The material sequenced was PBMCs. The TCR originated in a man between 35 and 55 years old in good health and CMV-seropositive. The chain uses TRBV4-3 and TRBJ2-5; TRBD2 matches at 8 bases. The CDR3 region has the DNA TGCGCCAGCAGCCCGGGACTAGTGGAGACCCAGTACTTC. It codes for CASSPGLVETQYF.